These 22 T cell receptor beta chains were all obtained from the same sample, sequenced in a study of tumor-infiltrating lymphocytes in oesophageal squamous cell carcinoma. TCRdb re-called the PCR reads with MiXCR, one entry per CDR3 protein. Of about 20,000 distinct CDR3 sequences detected, around 38% appear once; the ten largest clones hold 13%. Specimen: normal esophageal tissue next to the tumor. The receptors derive from a male donor with esophageal squamous cell carcinoma.

Relative to its sample, this clonotype is medium-sized (0.01 to 0.1%). V is TRBV6-1 and J is TRBJ2-3, with a weak D call TRBD1 (7 bases). V gave up 6 bases and J gave up 2 bases, with 12 bases separating them. In germline, CDR1 is MNHNS, CDR2 SASEGT. CDR3 length: 14 amino acids. CDR3 region: CASRTGRYTDTQYF. CDR3 coding DNA: TGTGCCAGCAGGACAGGGAGGTACACAGATACGCAGTATTTT.

In this sample, this clonotype is medium-sized. This sequence joins TRBV27 and TRBJ2-5; tentatively, D is TRBD1 (5 bases). The CDR3 has 11 amino acids. Germline CDR1 and CDR2: MNHEY and SMNVEV (reference sequence). V was pared by 6 bases and J by 4 bases, with 6 bases between. The DNA for the CDR3 is TGTGCCAGCAGCCAGGGAGAGACCCAGTACTTC. This gives the protein CASSQGETQYF.

This clonotype appeared many times. The conserved closing phenylalanine or tryptophan is absent in this CDR3, likely reflecting a read error. It is unclear where the CDR3 begins or ends on the DNA, so no DNA is shown, and the CDR3 is as TCRdb lists it. The V gene is TRBV6-1, the J gene TRBJ1-1; the table's D call of TRBD1 was not tested on the DNA. CDR1 is MNHNS and CDR2 is SASEGT in the germline V gene. The CDR3 totals 16 residues, both ends included. CDR3 amino acids: CASSPGIPKRPSTSGQ.

V is TRBV7-3 and J is TRBJ2-5; 7 bases match TRBD2. Germline CDR1 reads SGHTA; CDR2 reads FQGTGA. The J segment lost 4 bases and the V segment lost 1 base, leaving 6 bases of the junction unmatched. This CDR3 spans 15 amino acids. The CDR3 sequence: CASSLRGGIRETQYF. In nucleotides, the CDR3 is TGTGCCAGCAGCTTAAGGGGGGGGATTCGAGAGACCCAGTACTTC.

This clonotype was seen a handful of times. The chain employs TRBV28 and TRBJ2-1, with D hard to call. The CDR3 has 15 residues. Germline V gives CDR1 MDHEN, CDR2 SYDVKM. V dropped 4 bases and J dropped 7 bases, with 17 bases sitting between them. The CDR3, as DNA: TGTGCCAGCAGTTCCCTGCTCGGCCCACAAAATGAGCAGTTCTTC. Translating gives CASSSLLGPQNEQFF.

This clonotype was recorded a few times. Here the CDR3 omits its conserved ending phenylalanine or tryptophan, so a read error is the likely source. The DNA is left out, because the CDR3 cannot be placed on it with certainty; the CDR3 is given as TCRdb lists it. The genes are TRBV7-6 and TRBJ1-1. Both ends counted, the CDR3 spans 13 residues. Germline CDR1 and CDR2: SGHVS and FNYEAQ. The CDR3 reads CASSLGGGEGRFE.

The chain uses TRBV7-3 and TRBJ2-3, with D unclear. The CDR3 loop spans 14 amino acids. V shed 0 bases and J shed 6 bases, with 10 bases lying between them. CDR1 is SGHTA, CDR2 FQGTGA, per germline. As DNA, the CDR3 is TGTGCCAGCAGCTTAACTAGGCAGGCCGATACGCAGTATTTT. It codes for CASSLTRQADTQYF.

The table lists this clonotype with many counts. The rearrangement joins TRBV6-1 to TRBJ1-4; 8 bases fit TRBD1. The germline gives CDR1 MNHNS, CDR2 SASEGT. The CDR3 covers 13 residues. The junction had 3 bases not matched to a gene; V was cut back by 7 bases and J by 5 bases. The DNA of the CDR3 is TGTGCCAGCAAGAGACAGGGGAATGAAAAACTGTTTTTT. This sequence encodes CASKRQGNEKLFF.

The chain carries TRBV2 and TRBJ2-5, with 12 bases lining up with TRBD2. The J call may not be correct, given that the DNA end is closer to TRBJ2-1. The CDR3 covers 15 residues. Germline V gene lookup returns CDR1 SNHLY and CDR2 FYNNEI. This CDR3 is CASRDGLAGWNEQFF. The CDR3 DNA sequence: TGTGCCAGCAGGGACGGACTAGCGGGATGGAATGAGCAGTTCTTC.

The chain links TRBV19 to TRBJ2-5; 8 bases are a match to TRBD1. The CDR3 runs to 15 residues. Germline CDR1 LNHDA, CDR2 SQIVND (reference sequence). The J segment lost 11 bases and the V segment lost 5 bases, leaving 16 bases of the junction unmatched. The CDR3, as DNA: TGTGCCAGTAGTGGCGGAGGTGGGGCAGGGGGCGTGCAGTACTTC. Its translation is CASSGGGGAGGVQYF.

V is TRBV6-1 and J is TRBJ2-7, with TRBD2 matching 10 bases. The CDR3 sequence is 11 residues long. The trim removed 7 bases at V and 10 bases at J, leaving 4 bases unmatched. Germline V CDR1 and CDR2: MNHNS, SASEGT. In DNA form, the CDR3 reads TGTGCCAGCATGCTAGCGGGGGCCCAGTACTTC. This sequence encodes CASMLAGAQYF.

This clonotype is categorized as medium-sized. This sequence joins TRBV7-9 and TRBJ2-4; D is unresolved. Germline CDR1 and CDR2: SEHNR and FQNEAQ (reference sequence). The CDR3 contains 14 residues. Deletions cut 1 base from V and 4 bases from J, with 8 bases between. CDR3 residues: CASSLVVGKNIQYF. As DNA, the CDR3 is TGTGCCAGCAGCTTAGTTGTTGGAAAAAACATTCAGTACTTC.

V and J are TRBV10-3 and TRBJ2-1; TRBD2 aligns across 8 bases. Germline V gene lookup returns CDR1 ENHRY and CDR2 SYGVKD. The CDR3 runs 15 residues. After removal of 1 base from V and 4 bases from J, the junction contained 3 bases not matched to a gene. The CDR3 protein is CAISEYSSGYNEQFF. DNA of the CDR3: TGTGCCATCAGTGAGTATTCTAGCGGGTACAATGAGCAGTTCTTC.

As concerns this clonotype: Compared with germline, one end of the junction differs, possibly owing to a read error. The gene calls are TRBV5-3 and TRBJ2-3, with 10 bases fitting TRBD1. The DNA end is a closer match to TRBJ2-7, so the J assignment may be wrong. TRBV5-3 is marked as an open reading frame, function uncertain. The CDR3 consists of 16 residues. The CDR3 is CASSWGQGSPSYEQYF. The CDR3 DNA follows: TGCGCCAGCAGCTGGGGACAGGGGTCCCCCTCCTACGAGCAGTACTTC.

Regarding this clonotype: The CDR3 end shows no conserved phenylalanine or tryptophan, and so a read error is likely. The DNA is left out, because the CDR3 cannot be placed on it with certainty; the CDR3 is given as TCRdb lists it. This sequence joins TRBV7-3 and TRBJ1-1. Per germline, CDR1 SGHTA and CDR2 FQGTGA. The CDR3 is 16 amino acids long, termini counted. The CDR3 sequence: CASSLGSLANEQYFGP.

This clonotype was recorded a few times. The chain joins TRBV28 to TRBJ2-6; 12 nucleotides match TRBD2. Germline CDR1 MDHEN, CDR2 SYDVKM. This CDR3 has 17 residues. Trimming took 6 bases from V and 3 from J; bases not matched to a gene: 6. For the CDR3, the DNA is TGTGCCAGCAGCCCTAGCGGGAGGGCGCTTGGGGCCAACGTCCTGACTTTC. Amino acids: CASSPSGRALGANVLTF. Together with reference TRBV28 and TRBJ2-6, the CDR3 gives the full variable domain: DVKVTQSSRYLVKRTGEKVFLECVQDMDHENMFWYRQDPGLGLRLIYFSYDVKMKEKGDIPEGYSVSREKKERFSLILESASTNQTSMYLCASSPSGRALGANVLTFGAGSRLTVL.

The V and J genes are TRBV10-1 and TRBJ2-7; D remains ambiguous. CDR3 size: 13 residues. Germline CDR1 reads WNHNN; CDR2 reads SYGVQD (reference sequence). With 3 bases removed from V and 0 bases from J, the gap between germline ends came to 6 bases. Here the CDR3 DNA reads TGCGCCAGCAGTGACTCTAGCTCCTACGAGCAGTACTTC. Protein product: CASSDSSSYEQYF.

By sample share, this clonotype is medium-sized. The J gene is TRBJ2-6, the V gene TRBV7-6, with unresolved D. V was trimmed by 4 bases and J by 18 bases, leaving 10 bases between them. Germline CDR1 SGHVS, CDR2 FNYEAQ. This CDR3 has 10 residues. CDR3 sequence reads: CASSSFRRTF. The CDR3 coding sequence is TGTGCCAGCAGCTCCTTCCGGCGGACTTTC. The full variable domain, completed using reference TRBV7-6 and TRBJ2-6, is GAGVSQSPRYKVTKRGQDVALRCDPISGHVSLYWYRQALGQGPEFLTYFNYEAQQDKSGLPNDRFSAERPEGSISTLTIQRTEQRDSAMYRCASSSFRRTFGAGSRLTVL.

Many counts were recorded for this clonotype. The V call is TRBV5-1, the J call TRBJ2-3; TRBD1 matches at 10 bases. This CDR3 contains 14 residues. Germline trimming cut 3 bases from V and 4 bases from J; bases unmatched to any gene: 2. Germline V gives CDR1 SGHRS, CDR2 YFSETQ. The CDR3 spells CASSWDRGPDTQYF. The CDR3 nucleotides are TGCGCCAGCAGCTGGGACAGGGGACCAGATACGCAGTATTTT.

The genes are TRBV30 and TRBJ1-1, with a tentative D call TRBD1 (5 bases). V was pared by 0 bases and J by 0 bases, with 8 bases between. The CDR3 loop spans 14 amino acids. The germline V gene encodes CDR1 GTSNPN and CDR2 SVGIG (reference sequence). The CDR3 here is CAWSVQGVNTEAFF. CDR3 nucleotide sequence: TGTGCCTGGAGTGTCCAAGGGGTGAACACTGAAGCTTTCTTT.

Turning to this clonotype: The junction differs from germline at one of its ends, possibly a read error. The chain recombines TRBV4-1 with TRBJ2-7; D is perhaps TRBD1 (5 bases). CDR1 MGHRA and CDR2 YSYEKL come from the germline V gene. The CDR3 extends over 14 amino acids. The CDR3 region has the DNA TGCGCCAGCAGCCCATCCCAGGGTGATTCACCCCTCCACTTC. This codes for CASSPSQGDSPLHF.

This clonotype has just a few counts. The chain uses TRBV20-1 and TRBJ2-3; 9 bases map to TRBD2. This CDR3 has 15 residues. The V gene end was trimmed by 5 bases and the J gene end by 5 bases; junction bases not matched to a gene: 11. The germline V gene encodes CDR1 DFQATT and CDR2 SNEGSKA (reference sequence). The CDR3 protein is CSAPVAGDVGDTQYF. The DNA for the CDR3 is TGCAGTGCTCCAGTAGCGGGAGACGTCGGAGATACGCAGTATTTT.